Below are 8 T cell receptor beta chains sequenced from a single sample in a study of blood T cell repertoires in COVID-19 (dated by TCRdb to about 2020). Library method: the immunoSEQ multiplex PCR assay. Sourced from immuneACCESS, this table was stored by TCRdb with only in-frame sequences that have V and J called. A share of the clones is absent; for the studies checked, an unresolved V gene accounts for under half, and the remainder has no known explanation. This sample has over 150,000 clones in its table, and roughly 71% of those were observed once. The ten top clones hold 3.7% of the sample. Sequenced material: peripheral blood. These receptors all stem from a woman of 80 years or more with acute or convalescent COVID-19.

The chain is built from TRBV21-1 and TRBJ1-2; TRBD1 is the table's D call, not checked against the DNA. TRBV21-1 is given as a pseudogene. The CDR3 runs to 15 residues. CDR3 loop: CASSDYSGTGNGYTF. The CDR3 nucleotides read TGTGCCAGCAGCGACTATTCCGGGACAGGGAATGGCTACACCTTC.

The DNA of the CDR3 is TGCGCCAGCAGTGAGAGGGTAGCGGGAGGAGATACGCAGTATTTT. Translation: CASSERVAGGDTQYF. The V call is TRBV10-2, the J call TRBJ2-3; 10 nucleotides match TRBD2. The germline gives CDR1 WSHSY, CDR2 SAAADI. Losses at the gene ends were 2 bases for V and 5 bases for J; bases not matched to a gene: 4. This CDR3 has 15 residues.

The J gene is TRBJ2-7, the V gene TRBV30; D might be TRBD2 (5 bases). The CDR3 is made up of 15 amino acids. CDR1 and CDR2 (germline): GTSNPN, SVGIG (reference sequence). Trimming cost V 7 bases and J 6 bases, with 25 bases left between them. The CDR3 loop is CALATPGESIGEQYF. The CDR3 bases are TGTGCCTTGGCTACCCCCGGGGAGAGCATTGGCGAGCAGTACTTC.

The genes are TRBV7-9 and TRBJ2-7, with TRBD2 identical over 16 bases. The germline gives CDR1 SEHNR, CDR2 FQNEAQ (reference sequence). The CDR3 has 18 residues. The ends lost 0 bases at V and 4 bases at J; junction bases unmatched: 6. The CDR3 sequence: CASSLAPGLAGGGYEQYF. Written as DNA, the CDR3 is TGTGCCAGCAGCTTAGCGCCGGGACTAGCGGGAGGGGGGTACGAGCAGTACTTC.

This sequence joins TRBV15 and TRBJ1-3; 8 bases align to TRBD1. The germline V gene encodes CDR1 LNHNV and CDR2 YYDKDF (reference sequence). Trimming took 3 bases from V and 2 from J; bases not matched to a gene: 9. The CDR3 runs 17 residues. CDR3 coding DNA: TGTGCCACCAGCAGGAGGGGCAGGGGGCGAACTGGAAACACCATATATTTT. As protein: CATSRRGRGRTGNTIYF.

The chain uses TRBV9 and TRBJ1-1; D not certain. This CDR3 has 13 amino acids. Germline V gene sequence: CDR1 SGDLS, CDR2 YYNGEE. Trimming cost V 3 bases and J 6 bases, with 12 bases left between them. CDR3 protein: CASSAQVASEAFF. CDR3 nucleotides: TGTGCCAGCAGCGCGCAGGTTGCCTCTGAAGCTTTCTTT.

This chain uses TRBV21-1 with TRBJ2-3; no check of the table's D call, TRBD1, against the DNA was made. TRBV21-1 is reported as a pseudogene. The CDR3 runs to 16 residues. The CDR3 nucleotides are TGTGCCAGCAGCGGCCGGGACAGAGCTAGCACAGATACGCAGTATTTT. Translating gives CASSGRDRASTDTQYF.

The chain uses TRBV5-1 and TRBJ1-5; D remains ambiguous. CDR1 and CDR2 from the germline V gene are SGHRS and YFSETQ. With 2 bases removed from V and 3 bases from J, the gap between germline ends came to 9 bases. This CDR3 comprises 14 residues. CDR3 region: CASSFGEFNQPQHF. The DNA of the CDR3 is TGCGCCAGCAGCTTCGGGGAATTCAATCAGCCCCAGCATTTT.